A selection of T cell receptor beta chains follows, all from one sample in a study of cytomegalovirus exposure and HLA in healthy donors. Sequencing was performed with immunoSEQ multiplex PCR; in TCRdb, only in-frame clones are kept and a portion is missing. The repertoire holds 95,000 to 110,000 clones, with around 80% as singletons. The sequenced sample consisted of PBMCs. These receptors were collected from a man aged 25-40 years in good health and CMV-seropositive. CDR3s include the opening cysteine and the closing phenylalanine or tryptophan. The order of the fields is clone size, D gene, J gene, V gene, CDR3 protein, CDR3 DNA. A D gene is named only where the DNA matches it firmly. Clone size is not always given. Where it is, it says once, few, many or a class for expanded clones.

once | TRBD1 | TRBJ2-3 | TRBV6-5 | CASSHSGGSTDTQYF | TGTGCCAGCAGCCATTCAGGGGGAAGCACAGATACGCAGTATTTT
few | TRBD1 | TRBJ1-2 | TRBV30 | CAWEGQGVYGYTF | TGTGCCTGGGAAGGACAGGGGGTCTATGGCTACACCTTC
NA | NA | TRBJ2-4 | TRBV6-5 | CASSPRVKNIQYF | TGTGCCAGCAGTCCCAGGGTAAAAAACATTCAGTACTTC
NA | NA | TRBJ2-2 | TRBV6-4 | CASSEGGTGELFF | TGTGCCAGCAGTGAAGGGGGCACCGGGGAGCTGTTTTTT
NA | TRBD2 | TRBJ2-2 | TRBV11-2 | CASRPALAGGGELFF | TGTGCCAGCAGGCCCGCCCTAGCGGGGGGCGGGGAGCTGTTTTTT
once | NA | TRBJ1-4 | TRBV11-2 | CASSSTSSEKLFF | TGTGCCAGCAGCTCCACGAGTAGTGAAAAACTGTTTTTT
NA | NA | TRBJ2-2 | TRBV10-3 | CAISDRTLNTGELFF | TGTGCCATCAGTGATCGGACACTAAACACCGGGGAGCTGTTTTTT
NA | TRBD1 | TRBJ2-2 | TRBV30 | CAWSVQGAGELFF | TGTGCCTGGAGTGTACAGGGGGCCGGGGAGCTGTTTTTT
NA | NA | TRBJ2-5 | TRBV19 | CASSSPTWYQETQYF | TGTGCCAGTAGCTCCCCGACTTGGTACCAAGAGACCCAGTACTTC
NA | NA | TRBJ1-1 | TRBV5-4 | CASSLGTGRDTEAFF | TGTGCCAGCAGCTTGGGAACAGGGCGCGACACTGAAGCTTTCTTT
NA | NA | TRBJ1-2 | TRBV2 | CASSEGQGGGYTF | TGTGCCAGCAGTGAAGGGCAGGGCGGTGGCTACACCTTC
NA | NA | TRBJ2-2 | TRBV5-1 | CASSQFGGSTGELFF | TGCGCCAGCAGCCAGTTCGGCGGCAGCACCGGGGAGCTGTTTTTT
few | NA | TRBJ2-5 | TRBV30 | CAWSGGGETQYF | TGTGCCTGGAGTGGTGGGGGGGAGACCCAGTACTTC
NA | NA | TRBJ1-2 | TRBV6-5 | CASSYLDSNNYGYTF | TGTGCCAGCAGTTACCTGGACAGTAATAACTATGGCTACACCTTC
NA | TRBD1 | TRBJ1-2 | TRBV14 | CASSPGTAYGYTF | TGTGCCAGCAGCCCTGGGACAGCCTATGGCTACACCTTC
few | NA | TRBJ1-2 | TRBV7-2 | CASSLRQSYGYTF | TGTGCCAGCAGCCTCAGACAGAGCTATGGCTACACCTTC
NA | NA | TRBJ1-2 | TRBV20-1 | CSAPDSYGYTF | TGCAGTGCTCCGGACAGCTATGGCTACACCTTC
NA | NA | TRBJ1-4 | TRBV6-1 | CASSEDRSSLGEKLFF | TGTGCCAGCAGTGAAGACAGGAGTTCACTGGGGGAAAAACTGTTTTTT
NA | NA | TRBJ2-7 | TRBV5-1 | CASRRDSYEQYF | TGCGCCAGCCGCAGGGACTCCTACGAGCAGTACTTC
NA | TRBD2 | TRBJ2-2 | TRBV7-9 | CSSSDAAGENTGELFF | TGTTCCAGCAGCGATGCCGCGGGAGAGAACACCGGGGAGCTGTTTTTT
NA | TRBD1 | TRBJ1-5 | TRBV7-9 | CASSRGQGSSQPQHF | TGTGCCAGCAGCCGAGGACAGGGGTCATCTCAGCCCCAGCATTTT
NA | TRBD2 | TRBJ2-6 | TRBV5-1 | CASSELGGSGANVLTF | TGCGCCAGCAGCGAGTTGGGAGGGTCTGGGGCCAACGTCCTGACTTTC